Below, one T cell receptor (beta chain) is given with its context. The antigen is unknown. From roughly 500 ng total RNA, TCR beta cDNA was generated with a primer in the constant region. The TCR beta library was amplified through three nested multiplex PCR rounds in a modified ARM-PCR procedure. TRBV1-TRBV30 forward primers and a C-beta reverse primer were used in the first two PCR rounds, which each ran for about 10 cycles. In TCRdb, the multiplex PCR reads were re-called with MiXCR into one record per CDR3 protein. The sample records approximately 300,000 distinct CDR3 sequences, around three fifths being singletons. The study extracted blood RNA from unsorted whole blood and also extracted germline DNA. In germline, CDR1 is KGHDR, CDR2 SFDVKD. The germline V and J ends were trimmed by 3 bases and 2 bases, with 7 bases remaining between them. This CDR3 comprises 14 residues. This entry comes from a study of tumor-infiltrating lymphocytes in primary liver carcinoma. At the level of the study: Ages ranged from 30 to 69, with HCC or mixed HCC-cholangiocarcinoma.

Broader study findings: Tumors had a significantly higher top-250-clone fraction than blood (p = 0.039). Compared with tumor region pairs, tumor-adjacent and tumor-blood pairs overlapped less.

Sequenced sample: peripheral blood. The clonotype originates from a man aged 35 to 55 with primary liver carcinoma and hepatitis B virus infection. The genes are TRBV24-1 and TRBJ1-3; D is undetermined. The CDR3 here is CATSDPETGNTIYF. Here the CDR3 DNA reads TGTGCCACCAGTGATCCAGAAACTGGAAACACCATATATTTT.